Listed here are 10 T cell receptor beta chains from one sample, sequenced in a study of T cells in Graves' hyperthyroidism and ophthalmopathy. Template material for amplifying TCR beta CDR3 regions consisted of RNA transcripts. TCR CDR3 underwent first-round RT-PCR with the HTBI primer set. TCRdb used MiXCR to reprocess the multiplex PCR reads, holding one entry per CDR3 protein. The sample holds hundreds of thousands of distinct CDR3 sequences, 38% seen once. Specimen: blood. These receptors all come from a man aged 18 to 29 with Graves' hyperthyroidism.

This clonotype was seen at least ten times. V is TRBV9 and J is TRBJ1-6; possibly TRBD1 for D (6 bases). This CDR3 is 14 amino acids long. V gave up 2 bases and J gave up 10 bases, with 13 bases separating them. Germline V gives CDR1 SGDLS, CDR2 YYNGEE. CDR3: CASSVDSFLSPLHF. CDR3 DNA sequence: TGTGCCAGCAGCGTGGACAGTTTTCTATCACCCCTCCACTTT.

The rearrangement links TRBV29-1 to TRBJ2-7, with D possibly called TRBD1 or TRBD2 (5 bases each). Germline V CDR1 and CDR2: SQVTM, ANQGSEA. The CDR3 length is 13 residues. The V gene lost 8 bases and the J gene lost 0 bases, with 14 bases spanning the gap. The CDR3 coding sequence is TGCAGCTTCCGGGGCACCAGCTCCTACGAGCAGTACTTC. It encodes CSFRGTSSYEQYF.

This clonotype was observed at least ten times. CDR3 coding DNA: TGTGCCACCAGCAGTCTTTCTGGCTATGAGGAGACCCAGTACTTC. This encodes CATSSLSGYEETQYF. The rearrangement links TRBV15 to TRBJ2-5; D is undetermined. Deletions cut 3 bases from V and 5 bases from J, with 16 bases between. The CDR3 is made up of 15 amino acids. Germline loops: CDR1 LNHNV, CDR2 YYDKDF (reference sequence).

Ten or more counts support this clonotype. CDR3 sequence reads: CASSLSGNEAFF. The CDR3 nucleotides read TGTGCCAGCAGCTTAAGTGGGAATGAAGCTTTCTTT. This chain joins TRBV7-2 and TRBJ1-1; D unresolved. The CDR3 totals 12 residues. V lost 2 bases, J lost 7 bases, and 8 bases lay in between. CDR1 is SGHTA, CDR2 FQGNSA, per germline.

This clonotype was seen at least ten times. In nucleotides, the CDR3 is TGTGCCATCAGTGTAGACAGGGGGGAGTCCTACGAGCAGTACTTC. It specifies CAISVDRGESYEQYF. The chain recombines TRBV10-3 with TRBJ2-7, with 9 bases fitting TRBD1. J lost 1 base, V lost 4 bases, and 5 bases had no gene match. CDR3 length equals 15 residues. Germline values: CDR1 ENHRY, CDR2 SYGVKD.

This clonotype appeared a few times. CDR3 coding DNA: TGTGCCAGCAGTGGGGCGGTAGGTGAAGCTTTCTTT. Its protein is CASSGAVGEAFF. V and J are TRBV6-5 and TRBJ1-1, with D possibly being TRBD1 (5 bases). Germline CDR1 reads MNHEY; CDR2 reads SVGAGI. There are 12 residues in the CDR3. Trimming stripped 5 bases from V and 7 bases from J, with 11 bases between.

This clonotype was seen many times. The chain links TRBV19 to TRBJ2-6, with D tentatively TRBD1 or TRBD2 (5 bases each). Germline CDR1 reads LNHDA; CDR2 reads SQIVND (reference sequence). This CDR3 region has 15 residues. The V and J ends lost 9 bases and 0 bases respectively, with 12 bases between them. Written as DNA, the CDR3 is TGTGCCAGCTCCGGGGCTAACTCTGGGGCCAACGTCCTGACTTTC. Protein product: CASSGANSGANVLTF. The whole variable domain, remainder taken from reference TRBV19 and TRBJ2-6, is DGGITQSPKYLFRKEGQNVTLSCEQNLNHDAMYWYRQDPGQGLRLIYYSQIVNDFQKGDIAEGYSVSREKKESFPLTVTSAQKNPTAFYLCASSGANSGANVLTFGAGSRLTVL.

The chain carries TRBV20-1 and TRBJ2-5; D is possibly TRBD2 (6 bases). Germline V gene lookup returns CDR1 DFQATT and CDR2 SNEGSKA (reference sequence). Trimming took 6 bases from V and 4 from J, leaving 15 bases between them. CDR3 length: 13 amino acids. The CDR3, as DNA: TGCAGTGCAAACTCGGCGGGGACAGAGACCCAGTACTTC. It encodes CSANSAGTETQYF.

This clonotype was picked up a small number of times. The CDR3 nucleotides read TGTGCCAGCAGCGTAGTGGCGGGGTACACTGAAGCTTTCTTT. Translation gives CASSVVAGYTEAFF. V usage is TRBV9 and J usage is TRBJ1-1; no definite D call. CDR1 is SGDLS, CDR2 YYNGEE, per germline. The CDR3 runs 14 residues. With 0 bases removed from V and 3 bases from J, the gap between germline ends came to 9 bases.

Regarding this clonotype: A much larger clone sits a single nucleotide away, making a read error possible. The gene calls are TRBV7-2 and TRBJ1-4; no reliable D call. Germline V gives CDR1 SGHTA, CDR2 FQGNSA. Trimming pared 4 bases from V and 10 bases from J, leaving 10 bases between. The CDR3 consists of 12 residues. This chain's CDR3 is CASSSAVGKLFF. The CDR3 coding sequence is TGTGCCAGCAGCTCAGCAGTAGGAAAACTGTTTTTT. The whole variable domain, filled in from reference TRBV7-2 and TRBJ1-4, reads GAGVSQSPSNKVTEKGKDVELRCDPISGHTALYWYRQSLGQGLEFLIYFQGNSAPDKSGLPSDRFSAERTGGSVSTLTIQRTQQEDSAVYLCASSSAVGKLFFGSGTQLSVL.